This T cell receptor (beta chain) was sequenced in a study of technical replicates of blood from a few donors (TCRdb year 2017). With respect to this clone: Its antigen target is currently unknown. The input lacks base qualities; no much larger clone sits a single base away.

The library was made by the immunoSEQ multiplex PCR assay. TCRdb provides this immuneACCESS table in a form limited to in-frame rearrangements. Some clones are lacking; in checked studies, under half of them reflect an unresolved V gene, and why the rest are absent is not known. The sample yields roughly 80,000 clones; 96% were counted once. 0.37% of the sample is in the top ten clones. The germline V gene (reference sequence) supplies CDR1 LNHDA and CDR2 SQIVND. Relative to germline, V is missing 8 bases and J is missing 1 base, with 4 bases of the junction outside any gene match. The CDR3 contains 14 residues, cysteine and phenylalanine counted. Only the CDR3 DNA is retained, 42 bases long and in frame from the first base.

The sequence derives from a human donor in good health. The chain is encoded by TRBV19 joined to TRBJ2-1, with 8 junctional bases fitting TRBD2. Sequenced input: T cells isolated from PBMCs. The CDR3 protein is CASSGRGSYNEQFF. In nucleotides, the sequence is TGTGCCAGTTCCGGGAGGGGTTCCTACAATGAGCAGTTCTTC.